The T cell receptor (beta chain) under discussion was sequenced for a study of T cells after posttransplantation cyclophosphamide. Study results and limitations: Tissue-infiltrating T cells from skin or gut overlapped little with blood T cells.

Clones were sequenced by immunoSEQ multiplex PCR, and TCRdb holds only the in-frame ones, with some missing. The data show about 21,000 clones, with roughly 90% seen just once and about 7% held by the top ten. Treatment was busulfan-fludarabine conditioning, a marrow graft, and cyclophosphamide on days +3 and +4. This CDR3 contains 16 residues. The V segment lost 4 bases and the J segment 1 base; nucleotides outside the gene matches: 10. Germline CDR1 is MNHNS and CDR2 is SASEGT. Turning to this clone: The antigen is not known.

This specimen consisted of PBMCs, obtained after allogeneic stem cell transplant with posttransplant cyclophosphamide. The source of this sequence is a female patient in her forties or fifties who received an allogeneic stem cell transplant from a related donor, was CMV-positive, and had no GVHD. Some T cells may trace back to the graft donor. The chain employs TRBV6-1 and TRBJ2-7; 7 nucleotides line up with TRBD2. CDR3 sequence: CASSAGSWGGSYEQYF. The DNA of the CDR3 is TGTGCCAGCAGTGCCGGGTCGTGGGGGGGGTCCTACGAGCAGTACTTC.